The 20 T cell receptor beta chains below come from one sample, sequenced in a study of CD8 T cells in ankylosing spondylitis. Points from the study as a whole: Roughly eight highly homologous variants made up a TCR beta motif that seemed to typify ankylosing spondylitis blood.

These receptors' antigens are unknown. Via MiXCR, TCRdb re-called the 5' RACE reads, giving one row per CDR3 protein. The sample holds about 340,000 distinct CDR3 sequences; roughly 8% are singletons and the top ten take roughly 14%. Specimen: blood, either unsorted or a sorted T cell fraction (not recorded which). The receptors stem from a male donor with ankylosing spondylitis.

The rearrangement uses TRBV4-1 and TRBJ2-3, with 8 bases fitting TRBD2. Germline CDR1 is MGHRA and CDR2 is YSYEKL. Unmatched junction bases numbered 11, after V lost 3 bases and J lost 0 bases. This CDR3 is built from 18 residues. Here the CDR3 reads CASSHPPQLAASTDTQYF. The CDR3 DNA is TGCGCCAGCAGCCATCCCCCCCAACTAGCGGCTAGCACAGATACGCAGTATTTT.

This chain connects TRBV7-9 to TRBJ2-7, with no clear D. Looked up from germline, CDR1 is SEHNR and CDR2 is FQNEAQ (reference sequence). Deletions cut 1 base from V and 2 bases from J, with 9 bases between. The CDR3 contains 14 residues. The CDR3 reads CASSLGGHPYEQYF. The CDR3 DNA reads as TGTGCCAGCAGCTTAGGTGGCCATCCCTACGAGCAGTACTTC.

This clonotype was observed a handful of times. The V gene is TRBV28, the J gene TRBJ2-7, with D possibly being TRBD2 (7 bases). The V and J ends lost 5 bases and 5 bases respectively, with 19 bases between them. Germline assignment: CDR1 MDHEN and CDR2 SYDVKM. The CDR3 consists of 15 residues. CDR3 DNA sequence: TGTGCCAGCAGTCCCCGTGGGGGCGGGAGCCACGAGCAGTACTTC. It is translated as CASSPRGGGSHEQYF.

The V gene is TRBV18, the J gene TRBJ2-3; 10 bases align to TRBD2. With 0 bases clipped from V and 3 bases from J, the junction kept 3 bases outside the gene matches. The CDR3 has 16 residues. Per germline, CDR1 KGHSH and CDR2 LQKENI. CDR3 amino acids: CASSPPTGLATDTQYF. The CDR3 DNA follows: TGTGCCAGCTCACCACCGACGGGACTAGCGACAGATACGCAGTATTTT.

This chain links TRBV7-9 with TRBJ2-3; D possibly corresponds to TRBD1 (6 bases). This CDR3 is built from 14 residues. Germline V lookup: CDR1 SEHNR, CDR2 FQNEAQ (reference sequence). V was trimmed by 5 bases and J by 3 bases, leaving 12 bases between them. CDR3 nucleotide sequence: TGTGCCAGCAGCGCCCGACAGGAAACAGATACGCAGTATTTT. This gives the protein CASSARQETDTQYF.

The chain uses TRBV29-1 and TRBJ1-5, with 10 bases matching TRBD1. J lost 9 bases, V lost 8 bases, and 13 bases had no gene match. CDR3 length equals 14 residues. Per the germline V gene, CDR1 is SQVTM and CDR2 is ANQGSEA. The CDR3 here is CSTRTGGTTAPQHF. The CDR3, as DNA: TGCAGCACGAGGACAGGGGGAACCACAGCGCCCCAGCATTTT.

The V call is TRBV5-1, the J call TRBJ2-1; perhaps TRBD1 as D (6 bases). The V and J ends lost 4 bases and 4 bases respectively, with 18 bases between them. Per germline, CDR1 SGHRS and CDR2 YFSETQ. The CDR3 sequence is 16 residues long. The CDR3 reads CASSPQGATSYNEQFF. Written as DNA, the CDR3 is TGCGCCAGCAGCCCACAGGGTGCTACCTCATACAATGAGCAGTTCTTC.

This clonotype was counted only a few times. This chain joins TRBV5-1 and TRBJ2-7, with 9 bases that match TRBD1. The CDR3 sequence is 14 residues long. The J segment lost 12 bases and the V segment lost 0 bases, leaving 10 bases of the junction unmatched. Per the germline V gene, CDR1 is SGHRS and CDR2 is YFSETQ. CDR3 amino acids: CASSLDGQGLLGYF. CDR3 DNA: TGCGCCAGCAGCTTGGATGGACAGGGGTTATTGGGGTACTTC.

J is TRBJ2-1 and V is TRBV18; tentatively, D is TRBD1 or TRBD2 (6 bases each). The CDR3 extends over 16 amino acids. The ends were cut back, 4 bases at V and 3 bases at J, with 16 bases in the middle. The germline V gene has CDR1 KGHSH and CDR2 LQKENI. The CDR3 DNA is TGTGCCAGCTCACACGCGCGGGACAAGGGCTACAATGAGCAGTTCTTC. Translation: CASSHARDKGYNEQFF.

This clonotype was seen a handful of times. This sequence joins TRBV5-1 and TRBJ1-1; D unclear. The V end was cut by 0 bases, the J end by 7 bases, with 13 bases between. Looked up from germline, CDR1 is SGHRS and CDR2 is YFSETQ. The CDR3 runs 14 residues. Written as DNA, the CDR3 is TGCGCCAGCAGCTTGGACGGTTCGGCTAGTGAAGCTTTCTTT. This codes for CASSLDGSASEAFF.

J is TRBJ1-5 and V is TRBV5-1; D unresolved. The CDR3 loop spans 16 amino acids. V was trimmed by 0 bases and J by 2 bases, leaving 12 bases between them. Germline loops: CDR1 SGHRS, CDR2 YFSETQ. Here the CDR3 DNA reads TGCGCCAGCAGCTTGGACGCCGACGATGGCAATCAGCCCCAGCATTTT. Its translation: CASSLDADDGNQPQHF.

The chain combines TRBV7-3 with TRBJ2-6; D may correspond to TRBD1 or TRBD2 (5 bases each). Germline CDR1 SGHTA, CDR2 FQGTGA. The CDR3 runs 18 residues. V was pared by 5 bases and J by 4 bases, with 21 bases between. CDR3: CASSQTGASPSGANVLTF. CDR3 coding DNA: TGTGCCAGCAGCCAAACCGGGGCTTCCCCCTCCGGGGCCAACGTCCTGACTTTC.

V is TRBV7-3 and J is TRBJ2-1; 9 bases fit TRBD2. Germline CDR1 SGHTA, CDR2 FQGTGA. The CDR3 covers 18 residues. The V gene end was trimmed by 2 bases and the J gene end by 5 bases; junction bases not matched to a gene: 13. The CDR3 protein is CASSLEWGWASGNNEQFF. The DNA of the CDR3 is TGTGCCAGCAGCTTAGAATGGGGTTGGGCTAGCGGGAACAATGAGCAGTTCTTC.

This clonotype came up a few times. The gene calls are TRBV7-9 and TRBJ2-3; 7 positions match TRBD2. Losses at the gene ends were 10 bases for V and 0 bases for J; bases not matched to a gene: 7. This CDR3 has 14 amino acids. The germline gives CDR1 SEHNR, CDR2 FQNEAQ (reference sequence). CDR3 nucleotide sequence: TGTGCCAACCTAGCGGATACTAGCACAGATACGCAGTATTTT. It specifies CANLADTSTDTQYF.

The chain has TRBV5-1 and TRBJ1-3; maybe TRBD1 (5 bases). Trimming took 4 bases from V and 4 from J, leaving 15 bases between them. Germline V lookup: CDR1 SGHRS, CDR2 YFSETQ. The CDR3 runs to 15 residues. The CDR3 DNA is TGCGCCAGCAGCCCCGGGACGGCTAGGGGAAACACCATATATTTT. It translates to CASSPGTARGNTIYF.

The V call is TRBV3-1, the J call TRBJ2-1; 8 bases match TRBD2. V lost 0 bases and J lost 7; bases outside the gene matches: 14. Germline lookup yields CDR1 LGHDT and CDR2 YNNKEL (reference sequence). This CDR3 contains 18 residues. The CDR3 is CASSQEAGASYGANEQFF. The CDR3 bases are TGTGCCAGCAGCCAAGAAGCGGGAGCGTCCTACGGTGCGAATGAGCAGTTCTTC.

This clonotype was observed a handful of times. The rearrangement links TRBV6-1 to TRBJ2-7, with TRBD2 matching 10 bases. The length of the CDR3 is 15 residues. Germline values: CDR1 MNHNS, CDR2 SASEGT. The junction had 7 bases not matched to a gene; V was cut back by 4 bases and J by 4 bases. CDR3 sequence (DNA): TGTGCCAGCAGTGCGGGGCGACTAGCGGGTTACGAGCAGTACTTC. Protein sequence: CASSAGRLAGYEQYF.

J is TRBJ1-6 and V is TRBV12-3 or TRBV12-4, with a tentative D call TRBD1 (6 bases). The ends were cut back, 3 bases at V and 1 base at J, with 7 bases in the middle. The CDR3 is made up of 15 amino acids. CDR3 sequence (DNA): TGTGCCAGCAGTTTTCAGGGGTCCTATAATTCACCCCTCCACTTT. This sequence encodes CASSFQGSYNSPLHF.

There are a few counts of this clonotype. The chain uses TRBV6-5 and TRBJ1-1; D is unresolved. Germline CDR1 MNHEY, CDR2 SVGAGI. The CDR3 consists of 14 residues. V shed 2 bases and J shed 5 bases, with 12 bases lying between them. CDR3 region: CASSYLGEGTEAFF. For the CDR3, the DNA is TGTGCCAGCAGTTACCTTGGGGAAGGTACTGAAGCTTTCTTT.

The V call is TRBV2, the J call TRBJ2-5, with TRBD2 matching 8 bases. Trimming removed 6 bases from V and 4 bases from J; junction bases left unmatched: 7. There are 14 residues in the CDR3. Germline V lookup: CDR1 SNHLY, CDR2 FYNNEI. CDR3 bases: TGTGCCAGCAGGTGGAGCGGGGGTGGAGAGACCCAGTACTTC. Its translation: CASRWSGGGETQYF.